The source of this TCR beta chain is a study of regulatory dendritic cells for organ transplantation. Study overall: Dendritic cell cultures received LPS on day 6.

The CDR3 contains 15 residues. Germline CDR1 is KGHSH and CDR2 is LQKENI. J gave up 3 bases and V 3 bases, and 6 bases lay outside the gene matches. Repertoires were generated with immunoSEQ multiplex PCR, while TCRdb's copy carries only in-frame clones and drops some. This table has a few thousand clones, 60% to 85% appearing once. General observations from the study: Of resting T cell subsets, memory CD8+ had the most alloreactive clonotypes. Memory CD8+ clonal expansion seemed more limited with regulatory than mature dendritic cells. Naive CD4+ and CD8+ repertoires were highly diverse; memory CD8+ was most oligoclonal.

Comments on this clone: The target antigen is unknown.

Allogeneic regulatory or mature dendritic cells were co-cultured for roughly five days with CFSE-labeled sorted T cells at 1:10. The receptor was isolated from a human donor in good health. The genes are TRBV18 and TRBJ2-7; TRBD2 matches at 9 bases. Sequenced: memory CD8+ T cells from blood cultured with dendritic cells. Subset meaning: CD45RO+ memory T cells. Written as DNA, the CDR3 is TGTGCCAGCTCACCCGGTAGCGGGAGTTTCTACGAGCAGTACTTC. It is translated as CASSPGSGSFYEQYF.